Presented here are 6 T cell receptor beta chains from one specimen sequenced in a study of cytomegalovirus exposure and HLA in healthy donors (TCRdb year 2017). Receptor amplification or capture employed the immunoSEQ multiplex PCR assay. The multiplex PCR relied on a mix of 60 forward primers for TCR Vbeta segments and 13 reverse primers for TCR Jbeta segments. Sourced from immuneACCESS, this table was stored by TCRdb with only in-frame sequences that have V and J called. A share of the clones is absent; for the studies checked, an unresolved V gene accounts for under half, and the remainder has no known explanation. This sample gives about 160,000 clones in total; approximately 85% of them show up just once. Of the sample, around 11% falls within the top ten clones. The specimen was PBMCs. These receptors originate from a man between 45 and 60 years old in good health and CMV-seropositive.

V is TRBV7-9 and J is TRBJ1-3; D might be TRBD1 (5 bases). CDR1 is SEHNR and CDR2 is FQNEAQ in the germline V gene (reference sequence). V gave up 6 bases and J gave up 0 bases, with 6 bases separating them. The CDR3 spans 13 residues. For the CDR3, the DNA is TGTGCCAGCAGAGGGGCCTCTGGAAACACCATATATTTT. It specifies CASRGASGNTIYF.

The chain combines TRBV16 with TRBJ2-7; possibly TRBD2 for D (5 bases). CDR3 length: 14 residues. Germline CDR1 is KGHSY and CDR2 is FQNENV. The V gene lost 0 bases and the J gene lost 6 bases, with 12 bases spanning the gap. As DNA, the CDR3 is TGTGCCAGCAGCCAATCGGAGGCAGCCGGCGAGCAGTACTTC. Translation: CASSQSEAAGEQYF.

The chain is built from TRBV18 and TRBJ2-2, with D tentatively TRBD1 (5 bases). The germline V and J ends were trimmed by 1 base and 7 bases, with 10 bases remaining between them. Germline V gene sequence: CDR1 KGHSH, CDR2 LQKENI. This CDR3 has 14 amino acids. CDR3 region: CASSPQGSDGELFF. The DNA of the CDR3 is TGTGCCAGCTCACCACAGGGGTCTGACGGGGAGCTGTTTTTT.

The chain carries TRBV7-2 and TRBJ2-7; 10 positions match TRBD2. Trimming at V came to 5 bases and at J to 0 bases, leaving 4 bases not matched to a gene. The CDR3 consists of 15 residues. In germline, CDR1 is SGHTA, CDR2 FQGNSA. CDR3 loop: CASSLLAGGSYEQYF. The CDR3 DNA is TGTGCCAGCAGCCTGTTAGCGGGAGGCTCCTACGAGCAGTACTTC.

CDR3 amino acids: CASSFTVYSGNTIYF. The CDR3 DNA is TGTGCCAGCAGCTTTACGGTATACTCTGGAAACACCATATATTTT. This chain uses TRBV5-6 with TRBJ1-3; D gene ambiguous. This CDR3 is built from 15 residues. The V gene lost 2 bases and the J gene lost 0 bases, with 9 bases spanning the gap. Germline-derived CDR1 and CDR2 are SGHDT and YYEEEE.

Only a few counts were recorded for this clone. This chain links TRBV4-3 with TRBJ1-2, with 8 bases fitting TRBD1. Germline assignment: CDR1 LGHNA and CDR2 YSLEER. With 3 bases clipped from V and 7 bases from J, the junction kept 13 bases outside the gene matches. The CDR3 covers 16 residues. CDR3 bases: TGCGCCAGCAGCCATGCCGCTGATTTAGACAGGGGTGGCTACACCTTC. Its translation: CASSHAADLDRGGYTF.